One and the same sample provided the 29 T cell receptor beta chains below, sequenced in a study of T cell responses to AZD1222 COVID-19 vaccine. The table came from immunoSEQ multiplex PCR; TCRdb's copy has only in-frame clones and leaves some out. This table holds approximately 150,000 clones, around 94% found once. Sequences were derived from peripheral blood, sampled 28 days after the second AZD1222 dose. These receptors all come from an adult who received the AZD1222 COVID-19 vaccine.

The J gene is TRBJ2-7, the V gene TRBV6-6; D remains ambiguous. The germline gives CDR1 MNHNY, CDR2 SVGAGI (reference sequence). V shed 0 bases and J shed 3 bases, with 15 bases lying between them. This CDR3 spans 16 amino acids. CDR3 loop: CASSYSLRTQDYEQYF. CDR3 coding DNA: TGTGCCAGCAGTTACTCGCTCAGAACCCAAGACTACGAGCAGTACTTC.

The CDR3 DNA is TGTGCCAGTAGCCGGGACAGGGTCGACACCGGGGAGCTGTTTTTT. Translating it yields CASSRDRVDTGELFF. This chain joins TRBV19 and TRBJ2-2; 9 bases align to TRBD1. The trim removed 6 bases at V and 3 bases at J, leaving 5 bases unmatched. Per germline, CDR1 LNHDA and CDR2 SQIVND (reference sequence). The CDR3 covers 15 residues. Supplemented by reference TRBV19 and TRBJ2-2, the full variable domain reads DGGITQSPKYLFRKEGQNVTLSCEQNLNHDAMYWYRQDPGQGLRLIYYSQIVNDFQKGDIAEGYSVSREKKESFPLTVTSAQKNPTAFYLCASSRDRVDTGELFFGEGSRLTVL.

The CDR3 DNA reads as TGTGCCAGCAGTGATCAAGCGGCTAGCACAGATACGCAGTATTTT. Encoded protein: CASSDQAASTDTQYF. The chain couples TRBV6-1 to TRBJ2-3; maybe TRBD2 (5 bases). Germline values: CDR1 MNHNS, CDR2 SASEGT. The CDR3 sequence is 15 residues long. The ends were cut back, 3 bases at V and 0 bases at J, with 10 bases in the middle.

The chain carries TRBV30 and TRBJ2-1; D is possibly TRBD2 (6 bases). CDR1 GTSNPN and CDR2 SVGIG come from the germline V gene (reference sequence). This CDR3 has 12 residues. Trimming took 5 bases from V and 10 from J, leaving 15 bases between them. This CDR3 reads CAWGDFPREQFF. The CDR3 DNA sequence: TGTGCCTGGGGGGACTTCCCAAGAGAGCAGTTCTTC.

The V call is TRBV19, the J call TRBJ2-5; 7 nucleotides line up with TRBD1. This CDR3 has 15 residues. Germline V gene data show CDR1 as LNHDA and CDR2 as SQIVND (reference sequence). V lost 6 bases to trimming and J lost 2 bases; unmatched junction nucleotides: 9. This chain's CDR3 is CASRPRDSPQETQYF. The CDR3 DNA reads TGTGCCAGTAGGCCCCGGGACAGTCCACAAGAGACCCAGTACTTC.

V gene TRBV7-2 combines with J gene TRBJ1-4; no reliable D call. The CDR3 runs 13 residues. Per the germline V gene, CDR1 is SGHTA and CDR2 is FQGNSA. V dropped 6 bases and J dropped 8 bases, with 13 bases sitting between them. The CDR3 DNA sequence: TGTGCCAGCAGTTCCCAAGGTGGGGAAAAACTGTTTTTT. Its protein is CASSSQGGEKLFF.

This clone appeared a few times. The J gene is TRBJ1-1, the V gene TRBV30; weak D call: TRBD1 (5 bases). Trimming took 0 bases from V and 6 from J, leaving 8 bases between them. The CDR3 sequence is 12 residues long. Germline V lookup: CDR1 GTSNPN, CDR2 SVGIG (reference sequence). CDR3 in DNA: TGTGCCTGGAGTGTACGAGGGGCTGAAGCTTTCTTT. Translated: CAWSVRGAEAFF.

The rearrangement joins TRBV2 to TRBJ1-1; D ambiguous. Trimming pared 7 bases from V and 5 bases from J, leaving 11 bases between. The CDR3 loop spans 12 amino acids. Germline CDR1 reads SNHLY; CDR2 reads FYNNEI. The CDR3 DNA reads TGTGCCAGCACGGGCTCTCGTACTGAAGCTTTCTTT. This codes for CASTGSRTEAFF.

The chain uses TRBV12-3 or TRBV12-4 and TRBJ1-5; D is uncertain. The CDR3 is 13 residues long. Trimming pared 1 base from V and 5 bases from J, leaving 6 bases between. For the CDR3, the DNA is TGTGCCAGCAGTTTAGAAGGGCATCAGCCCCAGCATTTT. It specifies CASSLEGHQPQHF.

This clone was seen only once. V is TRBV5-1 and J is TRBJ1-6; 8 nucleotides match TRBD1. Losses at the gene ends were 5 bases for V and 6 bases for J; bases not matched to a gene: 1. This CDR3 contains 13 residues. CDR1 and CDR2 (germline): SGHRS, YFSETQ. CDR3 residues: CASRQGGNSPLHF. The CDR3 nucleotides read TGCGCCAGCAGACAGGGGGGTAATTCACCCCTCCACTTT.

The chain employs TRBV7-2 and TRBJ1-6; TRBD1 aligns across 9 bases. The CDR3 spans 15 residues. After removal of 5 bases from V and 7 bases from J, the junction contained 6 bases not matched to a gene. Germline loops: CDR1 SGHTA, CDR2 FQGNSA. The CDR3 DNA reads TGTGCCAGCAGCGCCCGGGACAGGGCCAATTCACCCCTCCACTTT. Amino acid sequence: CASSARDRANSPLHF.

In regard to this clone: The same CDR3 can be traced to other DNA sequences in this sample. The CDR3 loop reads CASSLVGGGEQYF. CDR3 nucleotides: TGTGCCAGCAGTTTAGTGGGCGGCGGGGAGCAGTACTTC. The chain combines TRBV12-3 or TRBV12-4 with TRBJ2-7, with D possibly matching TRBD2 (5 bases). CDR3 length: 13 residues. Trimming took off 1 base at V and 7 bases at J, with 11 bases between the two ends.

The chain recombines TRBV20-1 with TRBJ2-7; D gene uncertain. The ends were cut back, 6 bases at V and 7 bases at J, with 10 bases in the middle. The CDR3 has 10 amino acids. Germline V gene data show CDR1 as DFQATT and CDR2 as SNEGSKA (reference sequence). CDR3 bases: TGCAGTGCCCGAGCGTTGGAGCAGTACTTC. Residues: CSARALEQYF.

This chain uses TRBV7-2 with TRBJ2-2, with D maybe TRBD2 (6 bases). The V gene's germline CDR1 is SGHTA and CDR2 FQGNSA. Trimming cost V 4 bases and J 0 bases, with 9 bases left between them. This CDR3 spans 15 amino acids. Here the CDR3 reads CASSSRDSNTGELFF. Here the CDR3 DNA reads TGTGCCAGCAGCTCCCGGGACTCGAACACCGGGGAGCTGTTTTTT.

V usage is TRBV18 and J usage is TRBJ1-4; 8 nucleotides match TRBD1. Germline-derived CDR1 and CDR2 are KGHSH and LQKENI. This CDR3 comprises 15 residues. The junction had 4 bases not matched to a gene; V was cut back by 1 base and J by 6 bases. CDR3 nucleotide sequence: TGTGCCAGCTCACCACGCTTGGACAGGGATGAAAAACTGTTTTTT. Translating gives CASSPRLDRDEKLFF.

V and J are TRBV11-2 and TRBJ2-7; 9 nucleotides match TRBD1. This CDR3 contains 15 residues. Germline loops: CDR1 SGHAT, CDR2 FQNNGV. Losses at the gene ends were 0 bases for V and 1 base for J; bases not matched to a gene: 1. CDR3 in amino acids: CASSLEGTGSYEQYF. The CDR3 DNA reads TGTGCCAGCAGCTTAGAAGGGACAGGGTCCTACGAGCAGTACTTC.

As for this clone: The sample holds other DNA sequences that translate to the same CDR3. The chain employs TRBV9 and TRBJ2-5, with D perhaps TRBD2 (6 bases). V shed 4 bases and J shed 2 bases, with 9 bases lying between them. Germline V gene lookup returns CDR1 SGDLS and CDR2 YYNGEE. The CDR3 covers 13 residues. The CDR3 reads CASSRAGQETQYF. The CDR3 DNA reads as TGTGCCAGCAGCAGGGCGGGACAAGAGACCCAGTACTTC.

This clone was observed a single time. CDR3 sequence reads: CASTPTGGNYGYTF. The CDR3 region has the DNA TGTGCCAGCACCCCGACAGGGGGCAACTATGGCTACACCTTC. The chain is built from TRBV7-9 and TRBJ1-2, with 10 bases that match TRBD1. Per the germline V gene, CDR1 is SEHNR and CDR2 is FQNEAQ (reference sequence). The CDR3 is 14 residues long. V was clipped by 7 bases and J by 2 bases; unmatched bases: 4.

In DNA form, the CDR3 reads TGCGCCAGCAGCCAAGAAAAGGGGGCCTACGAGCAGTACTTC. Translating gives CASSQEKGAYEQYF. J is TRBJ2-7 and V is TRBV4-1; D perhaps matches TRBD1 (6 bases). The CDR3 covers 14 residues. CDR1 is MGHRA and CDR2 is YSYEKL in the germline V gene. V lost 0 bases to trimming and J lost 2 bases, with 8 bases between them.

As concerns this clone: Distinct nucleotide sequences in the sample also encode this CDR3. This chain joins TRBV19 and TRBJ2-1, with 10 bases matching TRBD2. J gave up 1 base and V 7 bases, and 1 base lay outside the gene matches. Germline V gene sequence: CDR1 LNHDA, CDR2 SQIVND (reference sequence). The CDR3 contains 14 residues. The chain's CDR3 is CASTLAGSYNEQFF. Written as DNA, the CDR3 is TGTGCCAGTACACTAGCGGGATCCTACAATGAGCAGTTCTTC.

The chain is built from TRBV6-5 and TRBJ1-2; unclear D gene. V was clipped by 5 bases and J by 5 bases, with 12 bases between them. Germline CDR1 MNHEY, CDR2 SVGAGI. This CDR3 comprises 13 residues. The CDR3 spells CASSPSHGYGYTF. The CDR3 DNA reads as TGTGCCAGCAGTCCCTCGCACGGTTATGGCTACACCTTC.

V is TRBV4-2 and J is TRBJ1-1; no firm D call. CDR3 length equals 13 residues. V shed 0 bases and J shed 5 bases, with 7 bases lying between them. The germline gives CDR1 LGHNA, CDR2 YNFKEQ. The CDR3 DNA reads TGTGCCAGCAGCCAAGATTGGCAGACTGAAGCTTTCTTT. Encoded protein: CASSQDWQTEAFF.

CDR3 in DNA: TGCGCCAGCACCGGGACAGGGACCGCGAACACCGGGGAGCTGTTTTTT. Its protein product is CASTGTGTANTGELFF. The chain uses TRBV10-1 and TRBJ2-2; the match to TRBD1 covers 9 bases. Germline loops: CDR1 WNHNN, CDR2 SYGVQD (reference sequence). V lost 7 bases and J lost 0; bases outside the gene matches: 6. The CDR3 is made up of 16 amino acids.

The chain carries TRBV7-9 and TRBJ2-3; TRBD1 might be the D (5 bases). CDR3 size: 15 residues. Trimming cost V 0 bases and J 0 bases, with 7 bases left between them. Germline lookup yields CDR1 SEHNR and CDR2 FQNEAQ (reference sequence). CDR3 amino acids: CASSLAGASTDTQYF. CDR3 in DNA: TGTGCCAGCAGCTTAGCAGGGGCTAGCACAGATACGCAGTATTTT. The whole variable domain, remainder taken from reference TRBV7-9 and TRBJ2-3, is DTGVSQNPRHKITKRGQNVTFRCDPISEHNRLYWYRQTLGQGPEFLTYFQNEAQLEKSRLLSDRFSAERPKGSFSTLEIQRTEQGDSAMYLCASSLAGASTDTQYFGPGTRLTVL.

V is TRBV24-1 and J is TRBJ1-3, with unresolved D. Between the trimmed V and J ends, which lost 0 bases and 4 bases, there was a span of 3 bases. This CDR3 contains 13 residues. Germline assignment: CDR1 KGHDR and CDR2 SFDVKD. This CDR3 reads CATSDLGGNTIYF. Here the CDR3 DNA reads TGTGCCACCAGTGATTTGGGGGGAAACACCATATATTTT.

The CDR3 is CASSLSPGRDYGYTF. CDR3 in DNA: TGTGCCAGCAGCTTAAGTCCGGGGAGGGACTATGGCTACACCTTC. This chain connects TRBV7-3 to TRBJ1-2; D not certain. The CDR3 covers 15 residues. CDR1 and CDR2 (germline): SGHTA, FQGTGA. V was shortened by 1 base and J by 3 bases, with 12 bases between the two germline ends.

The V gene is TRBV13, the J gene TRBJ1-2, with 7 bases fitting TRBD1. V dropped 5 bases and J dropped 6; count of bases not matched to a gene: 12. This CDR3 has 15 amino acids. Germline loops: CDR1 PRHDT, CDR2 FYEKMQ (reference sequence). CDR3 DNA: TGTGCCAGCAGCCCGCCGGACAGGACTACAAATGGCTACACCTTC. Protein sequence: CASSPPDRTTNGYTF.

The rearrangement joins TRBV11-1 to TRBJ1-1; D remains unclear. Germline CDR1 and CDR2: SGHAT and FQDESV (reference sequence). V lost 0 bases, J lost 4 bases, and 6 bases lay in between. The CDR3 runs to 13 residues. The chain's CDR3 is CASSLALGTEAFF. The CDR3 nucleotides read TGTGCCAGCAGCTTAGCGCTTGGCACTGAAGCTTTCTTT.

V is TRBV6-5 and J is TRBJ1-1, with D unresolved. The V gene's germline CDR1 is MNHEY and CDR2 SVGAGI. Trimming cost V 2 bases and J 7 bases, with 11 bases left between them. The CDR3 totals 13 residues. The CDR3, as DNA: TGTGCCAGCAGTTACGTTTCAGGAAATGAAGCTTTCTTT. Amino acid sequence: CASSYVSGNEAFF.